Listed below are T cell receptor beta chains from one sample, sequenced in a study of CD8+ T cells in alopecia areata. Generated by immunoSEQ multiplex PCR, the TCRdb table keeps only in-frame clones and is missing some. The table lists some 200,000 clones, roughly 50% of them singletons. The specimen was CD8+ T cells sorted from blood. The receptor source for this set is a human donor in good health. CDR3s include the opening cysteine and the closing phenylalanine or tryptophan. The order of the fields is J gene, clone size, V gene, D gene, CDR3 DNA, CDR3 protein. The D gene is left open where the match is weak. Not every row has a clone size; where given, it reads once, few, many or a size class.

j_gene: TRBJ2-7
abundance: NA
v_gene: TRBV29-1
d_gene: NA
CDR3nt: TGCAGCGTCCGGGGTAGCGGAGCGGGTCCATCCTACGAGCAGTACTTC
CDR3aa: CSVRGSGAGPSYEQYF

j_gene: TRBJ2-1
abundance: NA
v_gene: TRBV13
d_gene: NA
CDR3nt: TGTGCCAGCAGCTTAGGAGGCGACAATGAGCAGTTCTTC
CDR3aa: CASSLGGDNEQFF

j_gene: TRBJ2-7
abundance: NA
v_gene: TRBV6-6
d_gene: TRBD2
CDR3nt: TGTGCCAGCAGTTACCCGGCGGGGGGATTGGGCGAGCAGTACTTC
CDR3aa: CASSYPAGGLGEQYF

j_gene: TRBJ2-1
abundance: NA
v_gene: TRBV19
d_gene: NA
CDR3nt: TGTGCCAGTAGTCCGGGGTACAATGAGCAGTTCTTC
CDR3aa: CASSPGYNEQFF

j_gene: TRBJ1-6
abundance: NA
v_gene: TRBV5-1
d_gene: NA
CDR3nt: TGCGCCAGCAGCCTGGACGCCACCGGGATCGGCTCACCCCTCCACTTT
CDR3aa: CASSLDATGIGSPLHF

j_gene: TRBJ2-7
abundance: few
v_gene: TRBV2
d_gene: NA
CDR3nt: TGTGCCAGCAGAGGGAGTTCGGGTGAGCAGTACTTC
CDR3aa: CASRGSSGEQYF

j_gene: TRBJ2-7
abundance: few
v_gene: TRBV4-1
d_gene: NA
CDR3nt: TGCGCCAGCAGCCAGAACCGGGACGGAGGCTACGAGCAGTACTTC
CDR3aa: CASSQNRDGGYEQYF

j_gene: TRBJ1-1
abundance: NA
v_gene: TRBV4-2
d_gene: NA
CDR3nt: TGTGCCAGCAGCCAGGGGTACACTGAAGCTTTCTTT
CDR3aa: CASSQGYTEAFF

j_gene: TRBJ1-1
abundance: NA
v_gene: TRBV4-2
d_gene: NA
CDR3nt: TGTGCCAGCAGCCAAGTTAAGGGGCTGAACACTGAAGCTTTCTTT
CDR3aa: CASSQVKGLNTEAFF

j_gene: TRBJ2-1
abundance: NA
v_gene: TRBV4-1
d_gene: TRBD2
CDR3nt: TGCGCCAGCAGCCAAGGCGGGGGGCGGGGGACCTACAATGAGCAGTTCTTC
CDR3aa: CASSQGGGRGTYNEQFF

j_gene: TRBJ2-1
abundance: NA
v_gene: TRBV9
d_gene: TRBD2
CDR3nt: TGTGCCAGCAGCGTAACGGGGGGATCCTACAATGAGCAGTTCTTC
CDR3aa: CASSVTGGSYNEQFF

j_gene: TRBJ1-2
abundance: few
v_gene: TRBV4-1
d_gene: NA
CDR3nt: TGCGCCAGCAGCCAAGATAACGGGCATGGCTACACCTTC
CDR3aa: CASSQDNGHGYTF

j_gene: TRBJ2-1
abundance: few
v_gene: TRBV7-8
d_gene: TRBD2
CDR3nt: TGTGCCAGCAGCTTGCGGACTAGCACCTACAATGAGCAGTTCTTC
CDR3aa: CASSLRTSTYNEQFF

j_gene: TRBJ2-3
abundance: once
v_gene: TRBV7-9
d_gene: TRBD2
CDR3nt: TGTGCCAATGAAATAGCGGGGGACACAGATACGCAGTATTTT
CDR3aa: CANEIAGDTDTQYF

j_gene: TRBJ2-2
abundance: NA
v_gene: TRBV9
d_gene: TRBD2
CDR3nt: TGTGCCAGCAGCGTCAGCGGGGGGGCGAACACCGGGGAGCTGTTTTTT
CDR3aa: CASSVSGGANTGELFF

j_gene: TRBJ2-2
abundance: NA
v_gene: TRBV13
d_gene: NA
CDR3nt: TGTGCCAGCAGCTTACGGGACTCCAACACCGGGGAGCTGTTTTTT
CDR3aa: CASSLRDSNTGELFF

j_gene: TRBJ2-4
abundance: NA
v_gene: TRBV5-1
d_gene: TRBD1
CDR3nt: TGCGCCAGCAGCTTGGCCGGAGACAGGGCCGATTACTTC
CDR3aa: CASSLAGDRADYF

j_gene: TRBJ1-6
abundance: NA
v_gene: TRBV30
d_gene: TRBD1
CDR3nt: TGTGCCTGGACTCAGGGGGGCGTGTCGAATTCACCCCTCCACTTT
CDR3aa: CAWTQGGVSNSPLHF

j_gene: TRBJ2-7
abundance: few
v_gene: TRBV5-6
d_gene: TRBD1
CDR3nt: TGTGCCAGCAGCCAGGGGGCCGACTACGAGCAGTACTTC
CDR3aa: CASSQGADYEQYF

j_gene: TRBJ1-1
abundance: NA
v_gene: TRBV6-1
d_gene: TRBD1
CDR3nt: TGTGCCACTGCGACAGGGATGAACACTGAAGCTTTCTTT
CDR3aa: CATATGMNTEAFF

j_gene: TRBJ2-3
abundance: NA
v_gene: TRBV11-2
d_gene: NA
CDR3nt: TGTGCCAGCAGCGATATCGGAGCCATCGTTAGCACAGATACGCAGTATTTT
CDR3aa: CASSDIGAIVSTDTQYF

j_gene: TRBJ2-3
abundance: NA
v_gene: TRBV5-4
d_gene: NA
CDR3nt: TGTGCCAGCAGTGCAGCCTTGGAAGATACGCAGTATTTT
CDR3aa: CASSAALEDTQYF

j_gene: TRBJ2-5
abundance: NA
v_gene: TRBV6-5
d_gene: NA
CDR3nt: TGTGCCAGCAGACCGACGGGGATCCGCGGGACCCAGTACTTC
CDR3aa: CASRPTGIRGTQYF

j_gene: TRBJ2-5
abundance: NA
v_gene: TRBV19
d_gene: NA
CDR3nt: TGTGCCAGTAGTATAGAGATCCGACAGGAACGAGAGACCCAGTACTTC
CDR3aa: CASSIEIRQERETQYF

j_gene: TRBJ1-4
abundance: NA
v_gene: TRBV15
d_gene: NA
CDR3nt: TGTGCCACCAGCAGAGATTTGGAGATCCTTGGGGAAAAACTGTTTTTT
CDR3aa: CATSRDLEILGEKLFF